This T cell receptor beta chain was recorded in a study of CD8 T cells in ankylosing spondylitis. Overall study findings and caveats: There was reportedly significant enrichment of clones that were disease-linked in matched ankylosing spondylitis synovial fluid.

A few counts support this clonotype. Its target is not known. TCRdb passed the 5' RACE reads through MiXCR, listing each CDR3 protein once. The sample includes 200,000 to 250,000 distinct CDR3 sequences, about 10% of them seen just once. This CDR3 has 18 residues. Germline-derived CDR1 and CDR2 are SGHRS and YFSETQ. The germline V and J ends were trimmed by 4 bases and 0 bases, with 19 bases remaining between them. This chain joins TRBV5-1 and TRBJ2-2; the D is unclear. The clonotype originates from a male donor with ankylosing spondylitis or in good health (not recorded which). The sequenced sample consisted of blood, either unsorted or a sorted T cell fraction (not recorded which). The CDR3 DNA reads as TGCGCCAGCAGCCCCGGTCTAGTTGGGTCTGCGAACACCGGGGAGCTGTTTTTT. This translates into CASSPGLVGSANTGELFF. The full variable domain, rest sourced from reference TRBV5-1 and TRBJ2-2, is KAGVTQTPRYLIKTRGQQVTLSCSPISGHRSVSWYQQTPGQGLQFLFEYFSETQRNKGNFPGRFSGRQFSNSRSEMNVSTLELGDSALYLCASSPGLVGSANTGELFFGEGSRLTVL.